The clone carrying this TCR beta chain was seen a handful of times. Its cognate antigen is unknown. This sample was taken from a study of CD8 T cells in ankylosing spondylitis. V gave up 3 bases and J gave up 10 bases, with 16 bases separating them. This CDR3 contains 14 residues. Germline V CDR1 and CDR2: SGHTA, FQGNSA. Study outcomes and limitations: CD8+ disease-linked clones were present at relatively low frequencies in blood. Characteristic, it appeared, of ankylosing spondylitis blood was a TCR beta motif of several highly homologous variants. Matched ankylosing spondylitis synovial fluid reportedly contained a significantly enriched population of disease-linked clones.

Researchers built TCR beta libraries using quantitative 5'-RACE with molecular barcodes. TCRdb analysed the 5' RACE reads with MiXCR anew, one entry per CDR3 protein. The top ten hold more than 0.5% of the sample, which has some 840,000 distinct CDR3 sequences, 10% to 15% seen once. The specimen was blood, either unsorted or a sorted T cell fraction (not recorded which). This TCR came from a male donor with ankylosing spondylitis. The V gene is TRBV7-2, the J gene TRBJ2-1; a possible D gene is TRBD2 (5 bases). Here the CDR3 DNA reads TGTGCCAGCAGCTTGGTGGACTCCGAGGAAGAGCAGTTCTTC. Protein sequence: CASSLVDSEEEQFF.